The source of this T cell receptor beta chain is a study of blood T cell repertoires in COVID-19. At the level of the study: COVID-19 samples collected from the United States, Italy and Spain covered acute and convalescent phases.

The method was immunoSEQ multiplex PCR; TCRdb's version includes in-frame clones alone and lacks a portion of them. This table holds about 280,000 clones, around 90% found once. The germline V gene encodes CDR1 MDHEN and CDR2 SYDVKM. V dropped 5 bases and J dropped 7; count of bases not matched to a gene: 13. The CDR3 has 15 residues. This receptor was taken from a woman aged 50 to 60 who had recovered from COVID-19. V and J are TRBV28 and TRBJ2-7; 8 nucleotides match TRBD1. Sample: peripheral blood. CDR3 residues: CASSIGTGPFGEQYF. CDR3 nucleotide sequence: TGTGCCAGCAGTATCGGGACAGGCCCCTTTGGGGAGCAGTACTTC.